This passage covers 3 T cell receptor beta chains from one sample sequenced in a study of T cell changes during pregnancy in multiple sclerosis. Measured with immunoSEQ multiplex PCR; TCRdb has only the in-frame clones, and not every one. The sample has around 70,000 clones; 92% are singletons. Sequencing was performed on peripheral blood, taken in the first trimester of pregnancy. The source is a female donor in good health, enrolled as a control in a pregnancy study.

This clone was seen repeatedly, ten times or more. The gene calls are TRBV6-1 and TRBJ2-1, with no clear D. Trimming pared 3 bases from V and 3 bases from J, leaving 12 bases between. This CDR3 contains 15 residues. Germline V gene data show CDR1 as MNHNS and CDR2 as SASEGT. In nucleotides, the CDR3 is TGTGCCAGCAGTGACGTAGCCGGCAGCTACAATGAGCAGTTCTTC. Translated, it gives CASSDVAGSYNEQFF.

This chain connects TRBV5-4 to TRBJ2-2; the match to TRBD2 covers 9 bases. The CDR3 has 16 amino acids. After removal of 2 bases from V and 7 bases from J, the junction contained 9 bases not matched to a gene. Germline-derived CDR1 and CDR2 are SGHNT and YYREEE (reference sequence). Here the CDR3 DNA reads TGTGCCAGCAGCTTTAGTCTAGCGGGAATGGACGGGGAGCTGTTTTTT. Encoded protein: CASSFSLAGMDGELFF.

The V and J genes are TRBV29-1 and TRBJ1-1; no clear D gene. Trimming took 1 base from V and 1 from J, leaving 10 bases between them. Germline values: CDR1 SQVTM, CDR2 ANQGSEA. The CDR3 consists of 14 residues. The DNA for the CDR3 is TGCAGCGTTGAAGTGGCCAATGGGAACACTGAAGCTTTCTTT. This translates into CSVEVANGNTEAFF.